This paragraph reports one T cell receptor (beta chain). Its target is unknown. The data were obtained in a study of cytomegalovirus exposure and HLA in healthy donors. This CDR3 has 15 residues. V was pared by 5 bases and J by 0 bases, with 5 bases of the junction left unmatched. CDR1 SGHTA and CDR2 FQGNSA come from the germline V gene. The PCR ran on 60 Vbeta and 13 Jbeta primers. The data were produced by immunoSEQ multiplex PCR, yet TCRdb's version contains in-frame clones alone and is incomplete. The sample holds fewer than 250,000 clones, 75% to 85% seen once. Regarding the study as a whole: In a later analysis, HLA-associated TCR beta chains were more clonally expanded than equally common others. It was reportedly the case that the classifier diagnosed cytomegalovirus status with high specificity and sensitivity.

The rearrangement joins TRBV7-2 to TRBJ2-7; 9 nucleotides match TRBD2. The receptor was isolated from a woman aged 25 to 39 in good health and CMV-seropositive. The sequencing sample was made of PBMCs. CDR3 DNA sequence: TGTGCCAGCAGCGTAAGCGGGGGGCTCTCCTACGAGCAGTACTTC. Translating it yields CASSVSGGLSYEQYF.